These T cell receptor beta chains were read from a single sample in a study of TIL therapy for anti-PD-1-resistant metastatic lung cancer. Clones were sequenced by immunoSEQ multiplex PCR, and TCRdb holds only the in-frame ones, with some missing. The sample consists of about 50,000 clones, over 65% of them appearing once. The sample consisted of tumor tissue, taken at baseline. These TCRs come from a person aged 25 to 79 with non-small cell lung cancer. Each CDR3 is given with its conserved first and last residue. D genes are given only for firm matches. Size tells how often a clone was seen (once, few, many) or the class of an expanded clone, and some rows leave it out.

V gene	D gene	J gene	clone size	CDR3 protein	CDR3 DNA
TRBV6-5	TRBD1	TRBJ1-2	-	CASSPYRGLGGYTF	TGTGCCAGCAGCCCTTACAGGGGCTTAGGGGGCTACACCTTC
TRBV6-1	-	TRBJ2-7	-	CASSGRALIPYEQYF	TGTGCCAGCAGTGGTCGGGCCTTAATTCCCTACGAGCAGTACTTC
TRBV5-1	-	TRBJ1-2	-	CASSLGSGAWGYTF	TGCGCCAGCAGCTTGGGCTCGGGGGCATGGGGCTACACCTTC
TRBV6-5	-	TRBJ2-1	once	CASSYSRGAYNEQFF	TGTGCCAGCAGTTACTCGAGGGGGGCGTACAATGAGCAGTTCTTC
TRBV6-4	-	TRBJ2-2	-	CASSDFVTGELFF	TGTGCCAGCAGTGACTTTGTTACCGGGGAGCTGTTTTTT
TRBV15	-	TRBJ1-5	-	CATHEGRGLLQPQHF	TGTGCCACTCACGAGGGGCGAGGGTTGCTTCAGCCCCAGCATTTT
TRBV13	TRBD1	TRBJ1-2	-	CASSLPDRGYGYTF	TGTGCCAGCAGCCTCCCGGACAGGGGGTATGGCTACACCTTC
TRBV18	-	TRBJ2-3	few	CASSPVASSTDTQYF	TGTGCCAGCTCACCCGTAGCGAGTAGCACAGATACGCAGTATTTT
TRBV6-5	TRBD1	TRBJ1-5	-	CASSLGDRGDQPQHF	TGTGCCAGCAGTTTAGGGGACAGGGGGGACCAGCCCCAGCATTTT
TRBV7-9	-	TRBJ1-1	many	CASSLGDARTEAFF	TGTGCCAGCAGCTTAGGTGATGCCCGCACTGAAGCTTTCTTT
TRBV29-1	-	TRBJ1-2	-	CSVGQNYGYTF	TGCAGCGTTGGACAGAACTATGGCTACACCTTC